This T cell receptor beta chain appears in the sequencing data of a study of T cells in localized non-small cell lung cancer. Findings and caveats of the study: Analysis by sequencing included only one tumor region, so heterogeneity remains possible. Adjacent lung held a median around 60 of the top 100 tumor clones. Adjacent uninvolved lung tissue had the highest T cell clonality, exceeding tumor. Among blood samples, higher T cell density accompanied longer overall survival.

Concerning this clone: The antigen remains unidentified.

Sequencing was performed with immunoSEQ multiplex PCR; in TCRdb, only in-frame clones are kept and a portion is missing. The sample shows approximately 41,000 clones, around nine tenths of them seen only once. Trimming took off 3 bases at V and 1 base at J, with 7 bases between the two ends. Germline CDR1 and CDR2: PRHDT and FYEKMQ (reference sequence). The CDR3 extends over 13 amino acids. Sequenced material: peripheral blood, taken before any cancer treatment. The source is a female donor at least 60 years old with stage I squamous cell lung carcinoma. This rearrangement joins TRBV13 to TRBJ2-7, with a tentative D call TRBD1 (6 bases). DNA of the CDR3: TGTGCCAGCAGCTTGGGGGCATCCTACGAGCAGTACTTC. Protein sequence: CASSLGASYEQYF.